This T cell receptor beta chain was retrieved from a study of T cells in Graves' hyperthyroidism and ophthalmopathy. With V trimmed by 6 bases and J by 4 bases, 8 bases remained unmatched. The length of the CDR3 is 13 residues. The germline V gene has CDR1 DFQATT and CDR2 SNEGSKA (reference sequence). Amplification yielded TCR beta CDR3 regions, with RNA transcripts as the source. First-round RT-PCR with HTBI primers amplified the TCR CDR3 region. TCRdb processed the multiplex PCR reads anew with MiXCR; each CDR3 protein has one entry. This sample has 500,000 or so distinct CDR3 sequences, with under 20% found just once. This clonotype was found many times.

The sample taken for sequencing was blood. This sequence originates from a woman younger than 30 with Graves' ophthalmopathy. The chain recombines TRBV20-1 with TRBJ2-5; TRBD2 aligns across 7 bases. The CDR3 sequence is CSARGGSRETQYF. CDR3 coding DNA: TGCAGTGCCCGCGGGGGAAGCAGAGAGACCCAGTACTTC.